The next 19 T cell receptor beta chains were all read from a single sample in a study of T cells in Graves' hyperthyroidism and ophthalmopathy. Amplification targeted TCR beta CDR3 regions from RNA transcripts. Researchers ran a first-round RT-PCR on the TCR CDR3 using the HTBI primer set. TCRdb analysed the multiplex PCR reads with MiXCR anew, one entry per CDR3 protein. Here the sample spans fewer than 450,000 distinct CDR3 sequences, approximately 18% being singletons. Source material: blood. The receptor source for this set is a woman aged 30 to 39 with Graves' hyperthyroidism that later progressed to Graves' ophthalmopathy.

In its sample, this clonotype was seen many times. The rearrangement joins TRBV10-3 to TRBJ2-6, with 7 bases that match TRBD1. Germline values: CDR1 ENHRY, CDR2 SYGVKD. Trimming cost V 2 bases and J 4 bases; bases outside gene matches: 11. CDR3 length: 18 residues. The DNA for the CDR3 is TGTGCCATCAGTGAGAACGTTAGGGGGCGTTCGGGGGCCAACGTCCTGACTTTC. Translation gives CAISENVRGRSGANVLTF.

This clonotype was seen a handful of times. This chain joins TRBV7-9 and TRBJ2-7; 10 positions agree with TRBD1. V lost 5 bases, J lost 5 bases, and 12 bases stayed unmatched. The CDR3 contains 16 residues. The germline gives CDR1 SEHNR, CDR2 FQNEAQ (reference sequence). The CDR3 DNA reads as TGTGCCAGCAGCCCCTACCGGGACAGGGGAACCGACGAGCAGTACTTC. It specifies CASSPYRDRGTDEQYF.

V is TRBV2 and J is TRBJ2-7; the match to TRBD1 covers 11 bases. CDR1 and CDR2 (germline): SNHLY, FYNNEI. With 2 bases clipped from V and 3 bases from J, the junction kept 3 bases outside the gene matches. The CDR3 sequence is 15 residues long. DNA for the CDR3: TGTGCCAGCAGTGAAACCGGGACAGGGGGCTACGAGCAGTACGTC. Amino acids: CASSETGTGGYEQYV.

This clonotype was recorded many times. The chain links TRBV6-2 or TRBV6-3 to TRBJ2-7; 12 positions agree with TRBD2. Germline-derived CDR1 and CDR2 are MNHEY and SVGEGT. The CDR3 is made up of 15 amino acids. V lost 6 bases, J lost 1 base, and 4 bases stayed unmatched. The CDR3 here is CASRRTSGTSYEQYF. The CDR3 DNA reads TGTGCCAGCAGACGGACTAGCGGGACGTCCTACGAGCAGTACTTC.

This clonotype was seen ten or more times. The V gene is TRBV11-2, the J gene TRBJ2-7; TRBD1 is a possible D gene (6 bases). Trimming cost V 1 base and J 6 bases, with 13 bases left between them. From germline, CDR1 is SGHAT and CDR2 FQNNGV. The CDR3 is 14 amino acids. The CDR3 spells CASSLGLRTAEQYF. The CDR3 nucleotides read TGTGCCAGCAGCTTAGGGCTCCGGACAGCCGAGCAGTACTTC.

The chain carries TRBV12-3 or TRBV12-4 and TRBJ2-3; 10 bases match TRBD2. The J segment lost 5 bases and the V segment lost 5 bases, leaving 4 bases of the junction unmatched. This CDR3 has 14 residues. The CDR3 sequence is CASSRLAGLDTQYF. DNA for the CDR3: TGTGCCAGCAGTCGACTAGCGGGTCTAGATACGCAGTATTTT.

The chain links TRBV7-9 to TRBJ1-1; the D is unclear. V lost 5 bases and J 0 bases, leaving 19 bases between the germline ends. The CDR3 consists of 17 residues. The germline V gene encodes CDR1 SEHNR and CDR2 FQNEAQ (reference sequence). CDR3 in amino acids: CASSPPEGTILNTEAFF. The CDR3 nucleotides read TGTGCCAGCAGCCCACCCGAGGGCACAATCTTGAACACTGAAGCTTTCTTT.

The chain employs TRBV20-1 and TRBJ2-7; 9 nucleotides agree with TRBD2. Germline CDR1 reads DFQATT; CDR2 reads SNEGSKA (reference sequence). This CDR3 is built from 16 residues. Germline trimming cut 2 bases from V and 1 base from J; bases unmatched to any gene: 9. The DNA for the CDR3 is TGCAGTGCTAGATACAGCGGGGGGCCTAGGTCCTACGAGCAGTACTTC. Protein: CSARYSGGPRSYEQYF.

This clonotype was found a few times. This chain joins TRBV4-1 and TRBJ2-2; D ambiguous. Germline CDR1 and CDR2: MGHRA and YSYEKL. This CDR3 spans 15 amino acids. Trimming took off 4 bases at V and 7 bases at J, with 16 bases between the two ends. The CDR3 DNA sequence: TGCGCCAGCAGCCGCCTCCTTGTGGGCGACGGGGAGCTGTTTTTT. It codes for CASSRLLVGDGELFF.

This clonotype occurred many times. The CDR3 sequence is CSARGTGGFDNEQFF. The CDR3, as DNA: TGCAGTGCTAGAGGGACAGGGGGCTTTGACAATGAGCAGTTCTTC. The rearrangement uses TRBV20-1 and TRBJ2-1; 11 bases line up with TRBD1. V dropped 1 base and J dropped 5; count of bases not matched to a gene: 4. The length of the CDR3 is 15 residues. Germline V gene data show CDR1 as DFQATT and CDR2 as SNEGSKA (reference sequence).

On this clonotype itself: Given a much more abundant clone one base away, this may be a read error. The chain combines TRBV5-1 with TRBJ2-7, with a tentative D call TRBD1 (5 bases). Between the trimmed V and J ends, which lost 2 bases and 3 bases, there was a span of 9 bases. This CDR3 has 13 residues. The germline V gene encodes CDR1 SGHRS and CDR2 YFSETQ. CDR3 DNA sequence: TGCGCCAGCAGCTTCCGGACAAACTACGAGCAGTACTTC. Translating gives CASSFRTNYEQYF.

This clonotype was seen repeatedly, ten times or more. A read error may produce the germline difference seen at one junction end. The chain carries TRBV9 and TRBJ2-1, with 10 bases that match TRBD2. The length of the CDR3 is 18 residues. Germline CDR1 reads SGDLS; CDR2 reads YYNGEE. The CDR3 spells CASSGPSGGRQRDNERFF. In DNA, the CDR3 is TGTGCCAGCAGCGGACCTAGCGGGGGCCGCCAGAGAGACAATGAGCGGTTCTTC.

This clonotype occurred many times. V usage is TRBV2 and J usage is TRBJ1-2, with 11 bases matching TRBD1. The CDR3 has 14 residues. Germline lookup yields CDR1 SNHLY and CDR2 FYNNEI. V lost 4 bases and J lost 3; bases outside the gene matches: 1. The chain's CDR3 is CASSGDRGDYGYTF. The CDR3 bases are TGTGCCAGCAGTGGGGACAGGGGGGACTATGGCTACACCTTC.

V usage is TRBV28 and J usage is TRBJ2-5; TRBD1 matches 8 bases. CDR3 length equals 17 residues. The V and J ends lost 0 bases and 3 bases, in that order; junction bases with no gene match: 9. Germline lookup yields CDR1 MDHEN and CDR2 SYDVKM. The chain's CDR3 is CASSLWDPDRVEETQYF. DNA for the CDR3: TGTGCCAGCAGTTTATGGGACCCGGACAGGGTGGAAGAGACCCAGTACTTC.

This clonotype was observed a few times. The CDR3, as DNA: TGCGCCAGCAGCTTGGGGAGGGCCCGACCCCCTCCCACAGATACGCAGTATTTT. Translating it yields CASSLGRARPPPTDTQYF. The rearrangement links TRBV5-1 to TRBJ2-3, with D possibly TRBD2 on 6 matching bases. Trimming stripped 0 bases from V and 2 bases from J, with 19 bases between. The CDR3 is 18 amino acids. CDR1 and CDR2 from the germline V gene are SGHRS and YFSETQ.

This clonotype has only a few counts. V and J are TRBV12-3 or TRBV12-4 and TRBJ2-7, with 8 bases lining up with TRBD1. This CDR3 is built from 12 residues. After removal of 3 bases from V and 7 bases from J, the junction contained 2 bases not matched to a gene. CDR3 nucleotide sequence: TGTGCCAGCAGTTTTGGACAGGGAGAGCAGTACTTC. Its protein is CASSFGQGEQYF.

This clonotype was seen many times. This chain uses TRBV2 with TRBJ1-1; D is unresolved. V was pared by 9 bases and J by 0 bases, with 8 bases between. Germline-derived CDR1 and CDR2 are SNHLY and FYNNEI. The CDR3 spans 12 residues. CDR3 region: CASGRLNTEAFF. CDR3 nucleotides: TGTGCCAGTGGACGGTTGAACACTGAAGCTTTCTTT.

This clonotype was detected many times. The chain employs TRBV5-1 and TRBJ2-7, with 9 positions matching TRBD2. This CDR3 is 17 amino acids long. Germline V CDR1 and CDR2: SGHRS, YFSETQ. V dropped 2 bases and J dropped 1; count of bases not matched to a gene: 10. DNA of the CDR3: TGCGCCAGCAGCTTTAAGAGACTAGCGGAGGAGTCCTACGAGCAGTACTTC. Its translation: CASSFKRLAEESYEQYF.

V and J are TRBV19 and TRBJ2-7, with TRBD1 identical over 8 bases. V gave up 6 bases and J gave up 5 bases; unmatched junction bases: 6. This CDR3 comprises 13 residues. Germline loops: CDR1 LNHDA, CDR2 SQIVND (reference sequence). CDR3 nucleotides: TGTGCCAGTAGCCATCAGGGGGCCGACGAGCAGTACTTC. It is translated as CASSHQGADEQYF.